This T cell receptor beta chain emerged from a study of spatial heterogeneity in lung cancer (dated by TCRdb to about 2019). About the full investigation: More beta-chain than alpha-chain transcripts were consistently detected, likely reflecting higher beta-chain transcript abundance. In tumor regions, TCR transcript counts showed a strong correlation with a T cell transcriptional module score derived from matched bulk RNA-seq. In the raw uncorrected reads, each unique combination of TCR and UMI appeared on average more than ten times. In non-small cell lung cancer, the study quantitatively compared TCR alpha and beta repertoires across several tumor regions, matched nontumor lung, and blood. Nonsynonymous mutation counts, determined by whole-exome sequencing of tumor tissue, were related to TCR repertoire features. Both alpha and beta chains were TCR-sequenced in approximately 200 tumor regions, under 70 matched nontumor lung samples and roughly 50 PBMC samples obtained at surgery. What the study reported, not specific to this receptor: Counts of ubiquitous and regional expanded TCRs were found to correlate with counts of ubiquitous and regional nonsynonymous mutations, respectively. Confirming at a functional level the hypothesis that regional TCRs recognize regional mutations was considered to require additional single-cell paired TCR alpha and beta sequencing. Estimated TCR-seq coverage of tumor T cells was only around 7% for alpha chains and 13% for beta chains. A correlation was observed between the number of expanded intratumoral alpha and beta TCRs and the tumor nonsynonymous mutation count.

Sample time point, as interpreted from the label and publication: sample taken at primary tumor resection. The donors were more than 65 patients from the lung TRACERx cohort who had early-stage, untreated non-small cell lung cancer. Whole RNA extracted from tumor and nontumor lung tissue, or from cryopreserved PBMC samples, was used for TCR sequencing without cell sorting. Only patients for whom sufficient RNA was available from at least two tumor regions were selected for TCR sequencing. Before being selected, tumor and adjacent nontumor lung specimens were reviewed by a lung pathologist. From the cysteine up to the phenylalanine, the CDR3 has a length of 17 residues. This entry keeps only the CDR3 DNA: 51 bases, framed from base 1. CDR1 MNHEY and CDR2 SVGEGT are derived from the germline V gene. The germline V and J ends show losses of 4 bases and 6 bases respectively, and no gene match explains 16 bases of the junction.

Receptors were amplified or captured by 5' RACE. Sequencer: NextSeq 500. The TCR library protocol attached a unique molecular identifier to each TCR cDNA molecule to allow correction of PCR and sequencing errors. Turning to the authors' computational methods: TCR identification, UMI-based error correction and CDR3 extraction were all carried out with Decombinator tools. Expanded TCRs were defined as those above a frequency of 2 per 1,000, corresponding to the top 1% of the tumor frequency distribution. Expanded tumor TCRs were classed as regional if statistically deemed absent (corrected P<0.05) from at least one tumor region, otherwise ubiquitous. Renyi diversity was computed with the R vegan package after each repertoire had been subsampled 100 times to 5,000 TCRs. To build CDR3 similarity networks, amino acid triplet string-kernel similarity was used, and CDR3s were connected when their pairwise similarity was above 0.82. TCRdb reprocessed the public reads (quality trimming at Q25 with fastp, clone calling with MiXCR) and kept in-frame beta chains. Entries are consolidated by CDR3 protein sequence, retaining the most common genes and DNA. TCRdb's processing, not the study's, gives the V and J calls here. This sample lists about 3,000 distinct CDR3 sequences; under 6.5% were detected once. Around 8.5% of the sample belongs to the ten largest clones.

Relative to its sample, this clonotype is medium-sized (0.01 to 0.1%). No antigen is known for it. No base quality values were provided; no much bigger clone lies one nucleotide off. This beta chain was picked up by a library intended for alpha chains and is off target, so its count carries little meaning. This TCR derives from a male donor with early-stage non-small cell lung cancer. Sequences were derived from lung tumor tissue, sampled at surgery. Recombination connected TRBV6-2 or TRBV6-3 to TRBJ2-5, with 8 bases aligning to TRBD2. CDR3 protein: CASSSSRRLAKEKTQYF. The DNA sequence follows: TGTGCCAGCAGTTCCTCCCGGAGACTAGCGAAGGAAAAGACCCAGTACTTC.